The 8 T cell receptor beta chains listed next were all sequenced from one sample in a study of graft-versus-host responses after intestinal transplantation. What these receptors recognize is not known. Clones were sequenced by immunoSEQ multiplex PCR, and TCRdb holds only the in-frame ones, with some missing. The repertoire holds fewer than 90,000 clones, 85% to 95% seen once, with more than 0.15% in the top ten. This specimen was unstimulated CD4+ T cells sorted from spleen or lymph node cells, taken before transplant. The source of these receptors is a human donor who was the organ donor for an intestinal transplant.

The V gene is TRBV6-5, the J gene TRBJ1-2; D unresolved. Germline-derived CDR1 and CDR2 are MNHEY and SVGAGI. The V gene lost 5 bases and the J gene lost 7 bases, with 14 bases spanning the gap. The CDR3 is 13 residues long. CDR3 sequence (DNA): TGTGCCAGCAGTGTTGAGGGCGGCGCTGGCTACACCTTC. Protein: CASSVEGGAGYTF.

The chain uses TRBV6-6 and TRBJ2-3; D uncertain. The CDR3 runs 13 residues. CDR1 and CDR2 from the germline V gene are MNHNY and SVGAGI (reference sequence). The V and J ends lost 6 bases and 0 bases respectively, with 7 bases between them. The CDR3, as DNA: TGTGCCAGCAGCCACACTAGCACAGATACGCAGTATTTT. This codes for CASSHTSTDTQYF.

This rearrangement joins TRBV6-5 to TRBJ1-2, with D maybe TRBD1 (5 bases). The CDR3 consists of 12 residues. Trimming removed 4 bases at V and 5 bases at J, with 8 bases between. Per the germline V gene, CDR1 is MNHEY and CDR2 is SVGAGI. CDR3 region: CASSLGGYGYTF. In DNA form, the CDR3 reads TGTGCCAGCAGTTTGGGGGGGTATGGCTACACCTTC.

This sequence joins TRBV19 and TRBJ1-1; no firm D call. V was clipped by 5 bases and J by 10 bases, with 17 bases between them. Looked up from germline, CDR1 is LNHDA and CDR2 is SQIVND (reference sequence). There are 13 residues in the CDR3. The CDR3 loop reads CASSFPGASGAFF. In DNA form, the CDR3 reads TGTGCCAGTAGTTTCCCGGGCGCTAGCGGAGCTTTCTTT.

The rearrangement uses TRBV5-6 and TRBJ2-5; TRBD1 matches 10 bases. The J call may be mistaken, given a closer DNA end match to TRBJ2-7. Germline loops: CDR1 SGHDT, CDR2 YYEEEE. CDR3 size: 16 residues. The CDR3 bases are TGTGCCAGCAGCTTGACGGGGACAGGGGCCCCGGACGAGCAGTACTTC. Translating gives CASSLTGTGAPDEQYF.

This clone was seen only once. The chain uses TRBV7-2 and TRBJ1-1; D call uncertain. Germline lookup yields CDR1 SGHTA and CDR2 FQGNSA. V lost 5 bases to trimming and J lost 0 bases, with 10 bases between them. CDR3 length equals 14 residues. Here the CDR3 reads CASSPDIMNTEAFF. The CDR3 DNA follows: TGTGCCAGCAGCCCTGATATCATGAACACTGAAGCTTTCTTT.

This clone was detected only once. The rearrangement links TRBV19 to TRBJ1-5, with D hard to call. Trimming stripped 7 bases from V and 9 bases from J, with 13 bases between. This CDR3 is 12 amino acids long. Germline values: CDR1 LNHDA, CDR2 SQIVND (reference sequence). Written as DNA, the CDR3 is TGTGCCAGTAATGGGCAGGCACGGCCCCAGCATTTT. It codes for CASNGQARPQHF.

The rearrangement uses TRBV4-1 and TRBJ2-1; 13 bases match TRBD2. CDR3 size: 20 residues. Germline V gene sequence: CDR1 MGHRA, CDR2 YSYEKL. The trim removed 1 base at V and 0 bases at J, leaving 9 bases unmatched. CDR3 DNA: TGCGCCAGCAGCCAAGTTAGGGGGACTAGCGGGAAGAGCTCCTACAATGAGCAGTTCTTC. Its translation is CASSQVRGTSGKSSYNEQFF.